A single sample is the source of the 9 T cell receptor beta chains below, sequenced in a study of shared clonotypes between healthy human individuals. Assay used: immunoSEQ multiplex PCR; TCRdb lists only in-frame clones, some missing. Of fewer than 200,000 clones in the sample, 65% to 70% are singletons; the top ten hold about 10%. Input material: memory CD4+ T cells sorted from blood. Indicated subset: CD45RA-negative fraction. The receptors were gathered from a man aged 25 to 40 in good health.

This clone was seen a handful of times. The rearrangement joins TRBV19 to TRBJ1-1; D is uncertain. V lost 1 base to trimming and J lost 1 base, with 7 bases between them. The CDR3 sequence is 14 residues long. Per the germline V gene, CDR1 is LNHDA and CDR2 is SQIVND (reference sequence). CDR3 region: CASSIGGKNTEAFF. Written as DNA, the CDR3 is TGTGCCAGTAGTATAGGGGGAAAGAACACTGAAGCTTTCTTT.

The gene calls are TRBV5-1 and TRBJ2-1, with TRBD2 matching 8 bases. The CDR3 runs 12 residues. The trim removed 2 bases at V and 10 bases at J, leaving 2 bases unmatched. CDR1 and CDR2 (germline): SGHRS, YFSETQ. The CDR3 DNA reads TGCGCCAGCAGCTTTAGCGGGGAAGAGCAGTTCTTC. Translating gives CASSFSGEEQFF.

This chain joins TRBV19 and TRBJ1-2; D gene ambiguous. Germline lookup yields CDR1 LNHDA and CDR2 SQIVND (reference sequence). V was clipped by 4 bases and J by 5 bases, with 8 bases between them. The CDR3 length is 12 residues. The CDR3 region is CASSKGGYGYTF. In nucleotides, the CDR3 is TGTGCCAGTAGTAAAGGTGGATATGGCTACACCTTC.

The chain couples TRBV11-2 to TRBJ1-2, with 7 bases matching TRBD1. CDR3 length: 15 amino acids. From germline, CDR1 is SGHAT and CDR2 FQNNGV. J lost 1 base, V lost 5 bases, and 7 bases had no gene match. The CDR3 loop is CASSPTGPINYGYTF. DNA for the CDR3: TGTGCCAGCAGCCCGACAGGGCCAATTAACTATGGCTACACCTTC. Full variable domain (outside the CDR3, taken from reference TRBV11-2 and TRBJ1-2): EAGVAQSPRYKIIEKRQSVAFWCNPISGHATLYWYQQILGQGPKLLIQFQNNGVVDDSQLPKDRFSAERLKGVDSTLKIQPAKLEDSAVYLCASSPTGPINYGYTFGSGTRLTVV.

The chain uses TRBV2 and TRBJ2-1, with D tentatively TRBD2 (6 bases). CDR1 SNHLY and CDR2 FYNNEI come from the germline V gene. Trimming stripped 3 bases from V and 2 bases from J, with 11 bases between. This CDR3 contains 15 residues. The CDR3 here is CASSDQAGAYNEQFF. The DNA of the CDR3 is TGTGCCAGCAGTGACCAAGCGGGTGCCTACAATGAGCAGTTCTTC.

This clone was detected ten times or more. V and J are TRBV5-1 and TRBJ2-5, with 8 nucleotides matching TRBD1. There are 14 residues in the CDR3. V dropped 6 bases and J dropped 5; count of bases not matched to a gene: 9. Germline V gives CDR1 SGHRS, CDR2 YFSETQ. CDR3 DNA sequence: TGCGCCAGCACCACGGGACAGGCCACGGAGACCCAGTACTTC. It is translated as CASTTGQATETQYF.

The V gene is TRBV6-1, the J gene TRBJ2-3; D not resolved. CDR1 MNHNS and CDR2 SASEGT come from the germline V gene. The ends were cut back, 2 bases at V and 0 bases at J, with 12 bases in the middle. This CDR3 has 16 amino acids. CDR3 region: CASSEMATFSTDTQYF. As DNA, the CDR3 is TGTGCCAGCAGTGAAATGGCCACCTTTAGCACAGATACGCAGTATTTT.

The chain is built from TRBV6-1 and TRBJ2-7; 7 bases line up with TRBD1. The CDR3 is made up of 17 amino acids. J was trimmed by 0 bases and V by 4 bases; bases with no gene match: 12. From germline, CDR1 is MNHNS and CDR2 SASEGT. Here the CDR3 reads CASSGPTDRAFSYEQYF. CDR3 coding DNA: TGTGCCAGCAGTGGTCCTACCGACAGGGCTTTCTCCTACGAGCAGTACTTC.

The chain carries TRBV9 and TRBJ2-1; 7 nucleotides match TRBD2. The CDR3 has 17 residues. The junction had 12 bases not matched to a gene; V was cut back by 2 bases and J by 4 bases. Germline-derived CDR1 and CDR2 are SGDLS and YYNGEE. The CDR3 here is CASSVSGGGNGYNEQFF. CDR3 DNA: TGTGCCAGCAGCGTGTCTGGGGGAGGGAATGGATACAATGAGCAGTTCTTC.